This T cell receptor (beta chain) was documented in a study of cytomegalovirus exposure and HLA in healthy donors. About this clone itself: Its target is unknown.

V dropped 0 bases and J dropped 2; count of bases not matched to a gene: 7. The CDR3 has 18 amino acids. Germline lookup yields CDR1 SGHNT and CDR2 YYREEE (reference sequence). Primers: 60 Vbeta forward and 13 Jbeta reverse. Authors' methods: Around 76 million unique TCR beta chains, roughly 12 million shared, were counted in a later analysis. The repertoire was sequenced with immunoSEQ multiplex PCR; TCRdb's copy has only in-frame clones and lacks some. The V and J calls and clone size are taken from that table; D and trimming were inferred from the DNA. The sample has 150,000 to 200,000 clones. Study-wide results and limits: The study flagged about 150 TCR beta chains as cytomegalovirus-associated.

The TCR originated in a woman aged 18 to 35 in good health and CMV-seropositive. This rearrangement joins TRBV5-4 to TRBJ2-6; 8 bases align to TRBD1. The sample consisted of PBMCs. CDR3 sequence reads: CASSLAQGANPGANVLTF. The CDR3 region has the DNA TGTGCCAGCAGCTTGGCCCAGGGGGCTAATCCTGGGGCCAACGTCCTGACTTTC.